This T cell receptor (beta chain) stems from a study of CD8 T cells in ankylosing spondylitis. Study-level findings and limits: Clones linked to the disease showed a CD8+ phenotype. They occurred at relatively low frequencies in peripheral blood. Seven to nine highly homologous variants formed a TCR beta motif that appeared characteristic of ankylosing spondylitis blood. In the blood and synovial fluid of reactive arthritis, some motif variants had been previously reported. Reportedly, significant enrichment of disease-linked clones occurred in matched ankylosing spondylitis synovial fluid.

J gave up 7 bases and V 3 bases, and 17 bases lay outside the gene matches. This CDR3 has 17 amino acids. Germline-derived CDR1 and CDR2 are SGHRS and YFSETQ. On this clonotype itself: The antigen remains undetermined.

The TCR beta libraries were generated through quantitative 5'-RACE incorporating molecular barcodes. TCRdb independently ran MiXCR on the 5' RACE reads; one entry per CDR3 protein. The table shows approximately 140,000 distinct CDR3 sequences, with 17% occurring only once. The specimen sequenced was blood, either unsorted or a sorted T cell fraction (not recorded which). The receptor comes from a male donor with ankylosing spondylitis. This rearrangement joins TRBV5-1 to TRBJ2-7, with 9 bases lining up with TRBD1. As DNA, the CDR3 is TGCGCCAGCAGCTATTGGACAGGGGCGATTCCCCTACGAGAGCAGTACTTC. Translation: CASSYWTGAIPLREQYF.